This record covers a single T cell receptor (beta chain). The protocol was immunoSEQ multiplex PCR, while the TCRdb copy is restricted to in-frame clones and leaves out a portion. The sample holds some 360,000 clones; roughly 87% are singletons and the top ten take 3% to 4.5%. This sample is drawn from a study of blood T cell repertoires in COVID-19. This CDR3 contains 15 residues. The V and J ends lost 5 bases and 4 bases, in that order; junction bases with no gene match: 7. CDR1 and CDR2 (germline): LNHDA, SQIVND (reference sequence). The specimen sequenced was peripheral blood. The source of this sequence is a woman aged 55-69 years with COVID-19, enrolled during active disease. J is TRBJ1-2 and V is TRBV19; 10 nucleotides match TRBD1. The CDR3 reads CASSRGTGAPYGYTF. As DNA, the CDR3 is TGTGCCAGTAGTCGAGGGACAGGGGCCCCCTATGGCTACACCTTC.